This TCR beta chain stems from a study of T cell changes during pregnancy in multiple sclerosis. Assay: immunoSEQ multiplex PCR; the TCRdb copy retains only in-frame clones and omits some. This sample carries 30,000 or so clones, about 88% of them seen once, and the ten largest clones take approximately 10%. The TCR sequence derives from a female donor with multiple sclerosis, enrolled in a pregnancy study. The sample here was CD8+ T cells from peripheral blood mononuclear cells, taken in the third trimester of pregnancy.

The CDR3 loop reads CASSKGQLYTGELFF. The DNA for the CDR3 is TGTGCCAGTAGTAAAGGACAGCTTTACACCGGGGAGCTGTTTTTT. The V gene is TRBV19, the J gene TRBJ2-2, with a possible D match to TRBD1 (6 bases). The V gene lost 4 bases and the J gene lost 3 bases, with 12 bases spanning the gap. Germline V gene data show CDR1 as LNHDA and CDR2 as SQIVND (reference sequence). The CDR3 contains 15 residues.